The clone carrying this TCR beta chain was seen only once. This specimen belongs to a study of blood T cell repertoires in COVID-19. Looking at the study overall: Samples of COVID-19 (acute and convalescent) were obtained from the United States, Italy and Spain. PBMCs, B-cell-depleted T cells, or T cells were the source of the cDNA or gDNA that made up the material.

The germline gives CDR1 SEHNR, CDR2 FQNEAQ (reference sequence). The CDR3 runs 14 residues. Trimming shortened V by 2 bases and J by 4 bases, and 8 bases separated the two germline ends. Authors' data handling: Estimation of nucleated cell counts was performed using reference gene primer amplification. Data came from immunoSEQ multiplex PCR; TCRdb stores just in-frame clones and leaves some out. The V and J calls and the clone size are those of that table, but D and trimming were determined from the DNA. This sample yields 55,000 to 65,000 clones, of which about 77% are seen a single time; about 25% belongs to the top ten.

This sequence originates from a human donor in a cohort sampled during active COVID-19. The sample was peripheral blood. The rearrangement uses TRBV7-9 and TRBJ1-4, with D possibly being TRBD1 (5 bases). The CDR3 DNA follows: TGTGCCAGCAGCTTACAGGGCTTTAATGAAAAACTGTTTTTT. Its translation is CASSLQGFNEKLFF.